What follows are 20 T cell receptor beta chains derived from one specimen sequenced in a study of PD-L1 blockade in urothelial cancer. Specified time point: peripheral blood 6 weeks after treatment start. Only in-frame clones appear in the TCRdb table, and some are missing; sequencing was by immunoSEQ multiplex PCR. The sample yields 90,000 to 130,000 clones, under 95% seen once. The specimen comprised PBMCs, sampled around atezolizumab (anti-PD-L1) treatment. These receptors originate from a man aged 60 to 75 with urothelial cancer.

The chain combines TRBV9 with TRBJ2-2, with 7 bases matching TRBD1. CDR1 is SGDLS, CDR2 YYNGEE, per germline. The CDR3 contains 15 residues. V lost 2 bases to trimming and J lost 1 base; unmatched junction nucleotides: 2. In DNA form, the CDR3 reads TGTGCCAGCAGCGTCCACAGGGGGAACACCGGGGAGCTGTTTTTT. Its protein is CASSVHRGNTGELFF.

The rearrangement joins TRBV4-1 to TRBJ2-7, with 8 bases aligning to TRBD2. This CDR3 has 15 amino acids. Looked up from germline, CDR1 is MGHRA and CDR2 is YSYEKL. V shed 1 base, J shed 2 bases, and the junction held 4 bases outside the gene matches. As DNA, the CDR3 is TGCGCCAGCAGCCAAGTTAGCGGGAAAACCTACGAGCAGTACTTC. This encodes CASSQVSGKTYEQYF.

The V gene is TRBV2, the J gene TRBJ1-3, with unresolved D. V was shortened by 7 bases and J by 3 bases, with 19 bases between the two germline ends. The CDR3 contains 16 residues. Germline lookup yields CDR1 SNHLY and CDR2 FYNNEI. The CDR3 loop is CASTTLAGIGGNTIYF. In DNA form, the CDR3 reads TGTGCCAGCACTACTTTAGCGGGGATAGGTGGAAACACCATATATTTT.

The rearrangement joins TRBV6-5 to TRBJ1-1; 7 nucleotides align to TRBD1. V gave up 2 bases and J gave up 2 bases; unmatched junction bases: 5. The length of the CDR3 is 15 residues. Germline CDR1 MNHEY, CDR2 SVGAGI. CDR3 loop: CASSYPGQTNTEAFF. The CDR3 DNA follows: TGTGCCAGCAGTTACCCGGGACAGACTAACACTGAAGCTTTCTTT.

The CDR3 DNA reads as TGTGCCAGCAGCCTGGACAGAGACATGGCCTACGAGCAGTACTTC. Translating it yields CASSLDRDMAYEQYF. The chain recombines TRBV11-1 with TRBJ2-7, with D possibly being TRBD1 (6 bases). Trimming took 5 bases from V and 2 from J, leaving 16 bases between them. CDR3 length: 15 amino acids. Germline CDR1 reads SGHAT; CDR2 reads FQDESV (reference sequence).

Written as DNA, the CDR3 is TGTGCCAGCAGCTTAACTTCTAGCATGGCAGATACGCAGTATTTT. This gives the protein CASSLTSSMADTQYF. The chain has TRBV7-3 and TRBJ2-3; weak D call: TRBD2 (5 bases). Per the germline V gene, CDR1 is SGHTA and CDR2 is FQGTGA. V was shortened by 0 bases and J by 4 bases, with 11 bases between the two germline ends. There are 15 residues in the CDR3.

CDR3 sequence: CASSLDEGVGQPQHF. The DNA for the CDR3 is TGTGCCAGCAGCTTGGATGAGGGGGTGGGTCAGCCCCAGCATTTT. This rearrangement joins TRBV7-8 to TRBJ1-5, with a weak D call TRBD1 (6 bases). This CDR3 is built from 15 residues. CDR1 is SGHVS, CDR2 FQNEAQ, per germline. Trimming took off 3 bases at V and 6 bases at J, with 15 bases between the two ends.

V usage is TRBV5-4 and J usage is TRBJ2-5; 11 bases are a match to TRBD2. Germline CDR1 is SGHNT and CDR2 is YYREEE (reference sequence). This CDR3 spans 15 amino acids. J was trimmed by 5 bases and V by 4 bases; bases with no gene match: 7. CDR3 in DNA: TGTGCCAGCAGCCGGAATAGCGGGGGGGAGGAGACCCAGTACTTC. Translation: CASSRNSGGEETQYF.

The rearrangement links TRBV4-3 to TRBJ2-3, with 9 bases fitting TRBD2. The CDR3 loop spans 15 amino acids. The ends lost 4 bases at V and 2 bases at J; junction bases unmatched: 4. Germline CDR1 is LGHNA and CDR2 is YSLEER. DNA for the CDR3: TGCGCCAGCAGCCGCGGGGGGGCGAACACAGATACGCAGTATTTT. Translating gives CASSRGGANTDTQYF.

The genes are TRBV19 and TRBJ2-1; D is uncertain. Germline values: CDR1 LNHDA, CDR2 SQIVND (reference sequence). With 0 bases removed from V and 6 bases from J, the gap between germline ends came to 12 bases. The CDR3 has 15 amino acids. The CDR3 reads CASSIDVLVGNEQFF. CDR3 coding DNA: TGTGCCAGTAGTATAGATGTGCTAGTAGGCAATGAGCAGTTCTTC.

The chain couples TRBV30 to TRBJ1-2, with D maybe TRBD1 (6 bases). The CDR3 totals 16 residues. The germline V gene encodes CDR1 GTSNPN and CDR2 SVGIG (reference sequence). V was clipped by 0 bases and J by 4 bases, with 18 bases between them. The CDR3 is CAWSVGRGAGTYGYTF. The DNA of the CDR3 is TGTGCCTGGAGTGTCGGACGGGGGGCAGGGACCTATGGCTACACCTTC.

The CDR3 loop is CASSLEGTANNEQFF. For the CDR3, the DNA is TGTGCCAGCAGCCTAGAAGGGACAGCAAACAATGAGCAGTTCTTC. The chain links TRBV5-4 to TRBJ2-1, with 7 bases that match TRBD1. V was clipped by 4 bases and J by 5 bases; unmatched bases: 9. The germline V gene encodes CDR1 SGHNT and CDR2 YYREEE (reference sequence). This CDR3 spans 15 amino acids.

In this sample, this clone turned up once. The V call is TRBV29-1, the J call TRBJ2-1; tentatively, D is TRBD1 (6 bases). The CDR3 sequence is 17 residues long. Germline V gives CDR1 SQVTM, CDR2 ANQGSEA. V lost 4 bases, J lost 7 bases, and 26 bases lay in between. The DNA of the CDR3 is TGCAGCGTTGGTTATTACCGGGGACACCGAAGTCGAAATGAGCAGTTCTTC. Its translation: CSVGYYRGHRSRNEQFF.

The genes are TRBV4-2 and TRBJ2-2; 10 bases match TRBD2. Germline V gene lookup returns CDR1 LGHNA and CDR2 YNFKEQ. V lost 4 bases to trimming and J lost 4 bases; unmatched junction nucleotides: 6. The CDR3 length is 16 residues. DNA for the CDR3: TGTGCCAGCAGCCGAACTTTAGCGGGGGGCACCGGGGAGCTGTTTTTT. Amino acids: CASSRTLAGGTGELFF.

This chain uses TRBV5-4 with TRBJ2-5; 10 bases map to TRBD2. The ends lost 4 bases at V and 5 bases at J; junction bases unmatched: 8. Per germline, CDR1 SGHNT and CDR2 YYREEE (reference sequence). This CDR3 has 15 residues. The CDR3 region has the DNA TGTGCCAGCAGCCTCGGAGGTAGCGGGGGGGAGACCCAGTACTTC. It encodes CASSLGGSGGETQYF.

This clone is a singleton in its sample. V is TRBV4-3 and J is TRBJ2-3; TRBD1 matches at 11 bases. The CDR3 has 16 residues. Trimming removed 0 bases from V and 5 bases from J; junction bases left unmatched: 4. Per germline, CDR1 LGHNA and CDR2 YSLEER. The CDR3 spells CASSQDRDRGEDTQYF. CDR3 nucleotides: TGCGCCAGCAGCCAAGATCGGGACAGGGGGGAAGATACGCAGTATTTT.

The chain is built from TRBV19 and TRBJ2-7; D perhaps matches TRBD2 (6 bases). Per the germline V gene, CDR1 is LNHDA and CDR2 is SQIVND (reference sequence). The CDR3 is 20 residues long. The V end was cut by 4 bases, the J end by 2 bases, with 30 bases between. CDR3: CASSTRSRLVLTTNTYEQYF. The CDR3 DNA is TGTGCCAGTAGTACTAGATCGCGACTAGTACTAACTACAAACACCTACGAGCAGTACTTC.

V gene TRBV4-2 combines with J gene TRBJ2-2, with 10 bases fitting TRBD2. CDR3 size: 18 residues. Germline CDR1 is LGHNA and CDR2 is YNFKEQ. With 4 bases clipped from V and 2 bases from J, the junction kept 10 bases outside the gene matches. The CDR3 DNA follows: TGTGCCAGCAGCCGGCCCAGCGGGGGGGCCACTAACACCGGGGAGCTGTTTTTT. Its protein is CASSRPSGGATNTGELFF.

In nucleotides, the CDR3 is TGCAGCGTTGGGTGGAGGGGGAACACTGAAGCTTTCTTT. Protein sequence: CSVGWRGNTEAFF. The V gene is TRBV29-1, the J gene TRBJ1-1; perhaps TRBD1 as D (5 bases). Germline V gives CDR1 SQVTM, CDR2 ANQGSEA. The CDR3 extends over 13 amino acids. Trimming took off 4 bases at V and 1 base at J, with 10 bases between the two ends.

The genes are TRBV10-1 and TRBJ2-3; the match to TRBD1 covers 7 bases. Germline values: CDR1 WNHNN, CDR2 SYGVQD (reference sequence). J lost 1 base, V lost 3 bases, and 1 base had no gene match. This CDR3 contains 14 residues. CDR3 nucleotides: TGCGCCAGCAGTGAAGGGGGCCGCACAGATACGCAGTATTTT. Residues: CASSEGGRTDTQYF.